The next 17 T cell receptor beta chains were all read from a single sample in a study of tumor-infiltrating lymphocytes in primary liver carcinoma. Co-extraction yielded RNA and DNA from approximately 20-30 mg of unsorted bulk tissue. The input was approximately 500 ng total RNA; TCR beta cDNA was made from it with a constant-region primer. ARM-PCR was slightly modified, and three nested multiplex PCR rounds with it gave rise to the TCR beta libraries. PCR rounds one and two used TRBV1-TRBV30 forward primers with a C-beta reverse primer for around 11 cycles each. One entry per CDR3 protein results from TCRdb running MiXCR on the multiplex PCR reads. The sample has approximately 110,000 distinct CDR3 sequences, 64% seen once. Sequencing used liver tumor tissue from sampling region 3. Sample subset: tumor region T3, left-lateral pole. These receptors all stem from a woman in her sixties with primary liver carcinoma and hepatitis B virus infection.

Note on this clonotype: A much larger clone differs by one base, so this may be a read error. The CDR3 ends on some other residue instead of the conserved phenylalanine or tryptophan, so this is likely a read error. This chain links TRBV29-1 with TRBJ2-7; possibly TRBD2 for D (6 bases). The CDR3 consists of 10 residues. V shed 4 bases and J shed 6 bases, with 7 bases lying between them. Germline V gene data show CDR1 as SQVTM and CDR2 as ANQGSEA. The CDR3 region is CSVGGTEQYL. In nucleotides, the CDR3 is TGCAGCGTTGGCGGGACCGAGCAGTACCTC.

As for this clonotype: A much larger clone differs by one base, so this may be a read error. The chain is built from TRBV10-2 and TRBJ1-6, with D unresolved. Trimming pared 11 bases from V and 7 bases from J, leaving 18 bases between. There are 14 residues in the CDR3. CDR1 is WSHSY, CDR2 SAAADI, per germline. CDR3: CAGKPDGRNSPLHF. The CDR3 DNA reads as TGCGCCGGCAAACCGGACGGGAGAAATTCACCCCTCCACTTT.

Details on this clonotype: It may be a read error: a sequence one base away is much more abundant. The chain has TRBV6-2 or TRBV6-3 and TRBJ2-5, with 7 bases lining up with TRBD2. Germline loops: CDR1 MNHEY, CDR2 SVGEGT. The CDR3 spans 16 residues. The CDR3 is CARSYSGLGSSGTQYF. Here the CDR3 DNA reads TGTGCCAGGAGTTACTCAGGACTAGGATCCTCGGGGACCCAGTACTTC.

The CDR3 nucleotides are TGTGCCAGCAGTCGTGGGACAGGGGTCATTGAGCAGTTCTTC. Translating it yields CASSRGTGVIEQFF. The rearrangement uses TRBV27 and TRBJ2-1, with 10 nucleotides matching TRBD1. The ends lost 5 bases at V and 9 bases at J; junction bases unmatched: 7. Germline CDR1 and CDR2: MNHEY and SMNVEV (reference sequence). The CDR3 runs to 14 residues.

The chain combines TRBV7-9 with TRBJ2-7; unclear D gene. The CDR3 is 17 residues long. CDR1 is SEHNR, CDR2 FQNEAQ, per germline (reference sequence). V was clipped by 2 bases and J by 0 bases, with 17 bases between them. CDR3 amino acids: CASSLIDVTSGSYEQYF. The CDR3 nucleotides read TGTGCCAGCAGCTTAATCGACGTGACATCGGGCTCCTACGAGCAGTACTTC.

The rearrangement uses TRBV6-6 and TRBJ2-7; 7 positions agree with TRBD1. The CDR3 runs to 13 residues. V dropped 7 bases and J dropped 10; count of bases not matched to a gene: 13. Germline V gives CDR1 MNHNY, CDR2 SVGAGI (reference sequence). CDR3 loop: CASMKTTGVEQYF. CDR3 sequence (DNA): TGTGCCAGCATGAAAACCACAGGGGTCGAACAGTACTTC.

Note on this clonotype: This may be a read error: a much more frequent sequence differs by one nucleotide. The V and J genes are TRBV12-3 or TRBV12-4 and TRBJ1-3; D is undetermined. This CDR3 region has 15 residues. The CDR3 sequence: CASGLPGRSGNTIYF. In DNA, the CDR3 is TGTGCCAGCGGTTTACCGGGCAGGTCTGGAAACACCATATATTTT.

The table lists this clonotype with many counts. CDR3 DNA: TGTGCCAGCAGCTTAGGGACTAGCGGGAGTGCAGATACGCAGTATTTT. Protein: CASSLGTSGSADTQYF. The V call is TRBV11-2, the J call TRBJ2-3, with TRBD2 identical over 13 bases. Germline assignment: CDR1 SGHAT and CDR2 FQNNGV. V gave up 1 base and J gave up 4 bases; unmatched junction bases: 2. The CDR3 is made up of 16 amino acids.

A remark on this clonotype: The conserved phenylalanine or tryptophan normally closing the CDR3 is absent here, so this likely arose from a read error. The CDR3 DNA reads as TGTGTCAGCAGCTTAGTTTCAGGGACCGGGGAGCTGTTTTCT. Translation: CVSSLVSGTGELFS. V gene TRBV7-8 combines with J gene TRBJ2-2, with a weak D call TRBD1 (5 bases). The CDR3 is made up of 14 amino acids. Germline values: CDR1 SGHVS, CDR2 FQNEAQ.

The chain employs TRBV12-5 and TRBJ2-1, with 8 positions matching TRBD2. CDR1 is LGHNT, CDR2 FRNRAP, per germline. The V and J ends lost 9 bases and 4 bases, in that order; junction bases with no gene match: 11. The CDR3 is 15 residues long. For the CDR3, the DNA is TGTGCTAGCGGCCACACTAGCGGCCTATACAATGAGCAGTTCTTC. Protein product: CASGHTSGLYNEQFF.

Of note for this clonotype: The missing conserved phenylalanine or tryptophan at the end of this CDR3 makes a read error likely. V is TRBV4-2 and J is TRBJ2-7; 10 nucleotides align to TRBD2. There are 16 residues in the CDR3. Germline V gene sequence: CDR1 LGHNA, CDR2 YNFKEQ. V dropped 2 bases and J dropped 1; count of bases not matched to a gene: 5. The chain's CDR3 is CASSQRTSGPSYEQYL. DNA for the CDR3: TGTGCCAGCAGCCAACGGACTAGCGGCCCATCCTACGAGCAGTACTTA.

The gene calls are TRBV7-9 and TRBJ1-4; unclear D gene. Per the germline V gene, CDR1 is SEHNR and CDR2 is FQNEAQ (reference sequence). Trimming removed 5 bases from V and 5 bases from J, with 18 bases in between. The CDR3 is 16 amino acids. The CDR3 DNA sequence: TGTGCCAGCAGCGAACGGCCGGGAGATGGGAATGAAAAACTGTTTTTT. This translates into CASSERPGDGNEKLFF.

Comment on this clonotype: Sequence at one end of the junction differs from germline and may be a read error. The gene calls are TRBV29-1 and TRBJ2-7, with 13 bases matching TRBD2. Germline V gives CDR1 SQVTM, CDR2 ANQGSEA. This CDR3 spans 16 amino acids. CDR3 loop: CRVVRTSGRPYYEQYF. DNA of the CDR3: TGCAGGGTTGTTCGGACTAGCGGGAGACCTTACTACGAACAGTACTTC.

Only one count was recorded for this clonotype. This chain links TRBV6-2 or TRBV6-3 with TRBJ2-7; D possibly uses TRBD1 or TRBD2 (7 bases each). The CDR3 extends over 16 amino acids. Germline V lookup: CDR1 MNHEY, CDR2 SVGEGT. CDR3 coding DNA: TGTGCCGGCAGTCCTGAGGGGGCGGGAGCGAACTACGAGCAGTACGTC. Protein product: CAGSPEGAGANYEQYV.

On this clonotype itself: This CDR3 is missing its conserved last phenylalanine or tryptophan, likely due to a read error. The limits of the CDR3 on the DNA are not certain, so only TCRdb's listed CDR3 is given. V usage is TRBV11-2 and J usage is TRBJ1-2. Germline CDR1 SGHAT, CDR2 FQNNGV. The CDR3 comprises 11 residues, both ends counted. CDR3: CAKNIGRRLRL.

Details on this clonotype: One base away lies a much larger clone, so this may be a sequencing read error. This rearrangement joins TRBV4-1 to TRBJ2-1; possible D gene TRBD1, 7 bases. Germline CDR1 reads MGHRA; CDR2 reads YSYEKL. Between the trimmed V and J ends, which lost 2 bases and 9 bases, there was a span of 20 bases. This CDR3 has 16 amino acids. CDR3 bases: TGCGCCAGCAGCCAACAACGGGGACAGTTCGGGAGTGAGCAGTTCTTC. It codes for CASSQQRGQFGSEQFF.

This clonotype was recorded at least ten times. An end of the junction differs from the germline gene, which may be a read error. V usage is TRBV4-2 and J usage is TRBJ2-7, with 7 bases lining up with TRBD1. The CDR3 consists of 15 residues. Per the germline V gene, CDR1 is LGHNA and CDR2 is YNFKEQ. The CDR3 DNA follows: TGTGCCAGCAGCCAAGATCTGGCAGGGGGTGGGCCTACGGACTTC. It encodes CASSQDLAGGGPTDF.